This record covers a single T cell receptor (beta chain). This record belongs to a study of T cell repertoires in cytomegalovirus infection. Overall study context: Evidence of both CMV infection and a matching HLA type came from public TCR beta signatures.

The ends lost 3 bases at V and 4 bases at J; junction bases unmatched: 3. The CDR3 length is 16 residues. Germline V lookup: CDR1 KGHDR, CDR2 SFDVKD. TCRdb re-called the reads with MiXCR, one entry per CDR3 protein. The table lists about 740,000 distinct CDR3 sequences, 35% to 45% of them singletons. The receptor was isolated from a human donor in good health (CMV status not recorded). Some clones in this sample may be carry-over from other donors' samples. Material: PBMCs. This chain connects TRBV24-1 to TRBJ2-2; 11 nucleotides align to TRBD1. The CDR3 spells CATSDLGQGATGELFF. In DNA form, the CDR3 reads TGTGCCACCAGTGATCTTGGACAGGGGGCCACCGGGGAGCTGTTTTTT.